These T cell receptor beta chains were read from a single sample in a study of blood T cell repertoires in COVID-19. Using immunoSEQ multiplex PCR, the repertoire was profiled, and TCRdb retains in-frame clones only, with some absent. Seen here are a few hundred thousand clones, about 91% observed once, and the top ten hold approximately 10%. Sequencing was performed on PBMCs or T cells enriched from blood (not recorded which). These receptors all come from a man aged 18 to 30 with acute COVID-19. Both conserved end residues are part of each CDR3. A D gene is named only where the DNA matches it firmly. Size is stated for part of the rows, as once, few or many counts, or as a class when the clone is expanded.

CASSYGGGGKAFF,TGTGCCAGCAGTTATGGGGGCGGGGGCAAAGCTTTCTTT,TRBV28,TRBJ1-1,NA,NA
CASQGQINEKLFF,TGCGCCAGCCAGGGACAGATAAATGAAAAACTGTTTTTT,TRBV5-1,TRBJ1-4,TRBD1,NA
CASSARDYNSPLHF,TGTGCCAGCAGTGCACGGGACTATAATTCACCCCTCCACTTT,TRBV2,TRBJ1-6,NA,NA
CASSLTSDYGYTF,TGTGCCAGCAGTCTGACATCCGATTATGGCTACACCTTC,TRBV6-5,TRBJ1-2,NA,NA
CASRPAEGETQYF,TGTGCAAGTCGCCCCGCGGAGGGGGAGACCCAGTACTTC,TRBV12-2,TRBJ2-5,NA,NA
CAWSVGETQYF,TGTGCCTGGAGTGTCGGAGAGACCCAGTACTTC,TRBV30,TRBJ2-5,NA,NA
CASGLPTSGRGGNNEQFF,TGTGCTAGTGGTTTGCCCACTAGCGGGAGGGGGGGTAATAATGAGCAGTTCTTC,TRBV12-5,TRBJ2-1,TRBD2,NA
CASSDLTGAGEAFF,TGTGCCAGCAGTGACTTGACAGGGGCGGGTGAAGCTTTCTTT,TRBV28,TRBJ1-1,TRBD1,NA
CATLKGALWEQYF,TGTGCCACCTTGAAGGGGGCCCTCTGGGAGCAGTACTTC,TRBV28,TRBJ2-7,TRBD1,NA
CASSSGQNYNYNEQFF,TGTGCCAGCAGCTCAGGACAGAATTACAATTACAATGAGCAGTTCTTC,TRBV9,TRBJ2-1,NA,once
CASSWTSHEQFF,TGTGCCAGCAGTTGGACTAGCCATGAGCAGTTCTTC,TRBV12-3/TRBV12-4,TRBJ2-1,TRBD2,NA
CASSVVGVLPNEQFF,TGTGCCAGCAGCGTAGTAGGGGTTCTTCCCAATGAGCAGTTCTTC,TRBV9,TRBJ2-1,NA,NA
CASRRSGSDWDEQYF,TGTGCCAGCAGACGTAGTGGGTCAGACTGGGACGAGCAGTACTTC,TRBV6-4,TRBJ2-7,NA,once
CASSFGGSGGYNEQFF,TGTGCCAGCAGTTTTGGTGGTAGTGGAGGTTACAATGAGCAGTTCTTC,TRBV27,TRBJ2-1,NA,once
CASSSAGGLNEQFF,TGTGCCAGCAGCTCCGCGGGAGGGCTCAATGAGCAGTTCTTC,TRBV7-3,TRBJ2-1,TRBD2,NA
CASSHTWRSPGELFF,TGTGCCAGCAGCCATACATGGAGAAGTCCTGGGGAGCTGTTTTTT,TRBV14,TRBJ2-2,NA,NA
CASSSRDRDTGELFF,TGTGCCAGTAGTAGCCGGGACAGGGACACCGGGGAGCTGTTTTTT,TRBV19,TRBJ2-2,TRBD1,NA
CATSRELSSGNTIYF,TGTGCCACCAGCAGAGAGCTCAGCTCTGGAAACACCATATATTTT,TRBV15,TRBJ1-3,NA,NA
CASSLVGTREFRFEQFF,TGTGCCAGCAGCTTAGTAGGGACTAGGGAGTTTAGGTTTGAGCAGTTCTTC,TRBV7-9,TRBJ2-1,TRBD2,NA
CASSERAGDRTGELFF,TGTGCCAGCAGTGAAAGGGCAGGGGATCGGACCGGGGAGCTGTTTTTT,TRBV6-1,TRBJ2-2,NA,NA
CASSPGQTYEAFF,TGTGCCAGCAGCCCGGGACAGACCTATGAAGCTTTCTTT,TRBV28,TRBJ1-1,TRBD1,NA
CASSPDIKSTF,TGTGCCAGCAGTCCGGACATCAAAAGCACCTTC,TRBV7-2,TRBJ1-2,NA,NA
CASSASGTNTGELFF,TGTGCCAGCAGCGCCAGCGGGACGAACACCGGGGAGCTGTTTTTT,TRBV9,TRBJ2-2,TRBD2,NA
CASTQTRGPSYEQYF,TGTGCCAGCACCCAAACCAGGGGCCCCTCCTACGAGCAGTACTTC,TRBV28,TRBJ2-7,NA,NA
CASSPRYEQYF,TGTGCCAGCAGTCCGAGATACGAGCAGTACTTC,TRBV6-6,TRBJ2-7,NA,NA
CASSLELAGSNEQFF,TGTGCCAGCAGTTTGGAACTAGCGGGATCAAATGAGCAGTTCTTC,TRBV28,TRBJ2-1,TRBD2,NA
CASSLDPSGTYNEQFF,TGTGCCAGCAGCTTGGATCCTAGCGGGACTTACAATGAGCAGTTCTTC,TRBV5-6,TRBJ2-1,TRBD2,NA
CASSLLAGDYGANVLTF,TGTGCCAGCAGCTTACTAGCGGGAGACTATGGGGCCAACGTCCTGACTTTC,TRBV5-4,TRBJ2-6,TRBD2,few
CASSITGGYGYTF,TGTGCCAGTAGTATCACAGGGGGCTATGGCTACACCTTC,TRBV19,TRBJ1-2,TRBD1,NA
CAKREGQNEKLFF,TGTGCCAAGAGGGAGGGTCAAAATGAAAAACTGTTTTTT,TRBV24-1,TRBJ1-4,NA,NA
CASSLDRRGLTGNTIYF,TGTGCCAGCAGCTTAGATCGAAGGGGGCTCACTGGAAACACCATATATTTT,TRBV11-3,TRBJ1-3,TRBD1,NA
CASSQRDRAVEKLFF,TGTGCCAGCAGCCAACGAGACAGGGCCGTCGAAAAACTGTTTTTT,TRBV3-1/TRBV3-2,TRBJ1-4,TRBD1,NA
CAIGGLGAGGSYEQYF,TGTGCCATCGGAGGCCTAGGAGCAGGCGGCTCCTACGAGCAGTACTTC,TRBV10-3,TRBJ2-7,NA,NA
CASSLLLAGAYEQYF,TGTGCCAGCAGCTTATTGCTAGCGGGAGCCTACGAGCAGTACTTC,TRBV7-2,TRBJ2-7,TRBD2,NA
CASSLQLAGVIAYEQYF,TGTGCCAGCAGCTTACAACTAGCGGGAGTTATCGCCTACGAGCAGTACTTC,TRBV7-8,TRBJ2-7,TRBD2,NA
CASSDAKGQPLQETQYF,TGTGCCAGCAGCGATGCCAAGGGACAACCTCTCCAAGAGACCCAGTACTTC,TRBV9,TRBJ2-5,NA,NA
CASSSDPLGGELFF,TGTGCCAGCAGCTCAGACCCCCTCGGCGGGGAGCTGTTTTTT,TRBV11-3,TRBJ2-2,NA,NA
CASSYRVQDEQFF,TGTGCCAGCAGCTACAGGGTTCAGGATGAGCAGTTCTTC,TRBV11-2,TRBJ2-1,NA,NA
CATSDSWGRDGYNEQFF,TGTGCCACCAGTGATTCTTGGGGCAGGGATGGATACAATGAGCAGTTCTTC,TRBV24-1,TRBJ2-1,NA,NA
CASSLERGGPQHF,TGTGCCAGCAGTTTAGAACGGGGAGGACCCCAGCATTTT,TRBV28,TRBJ1-5,NA,NA
CASSDRRLAGYQETQYF,TGTGCCAGCAGCGATCGGAGACTAGCGGGATATCAAGAGACCCAGTACTTC,TRBV5-6,TRBJ2-5,TRBD2,NA
CASSQGWSTEAFF,TGTGCCAGCAGCCAAGGTTGGAGCACTGAAGCTTTCTTT,TRBV14,TRBJ1-1,NA,NA
CASSLEGLRTSDYNEQFF,TGTGCCAGCAGCTTGGAAGGGTTGCGGACTAGCGACTACAATGAGCAGTTCTTC,TRBV5-4,TRBJ2-1,TRBD2,NA
CASSSPADMSSYNEQFF,TGTGCCAGCAGCTCACCCGCGGATATGAGCTCCTACAATGAGCAGTTCTTC,TRBV7-6,TRBJ2-1,NA,NA
CATRGNGETQYF,TGCGCCACACGGGGGAACGGGGAGACCCAGTACTTC,TRBV5-1,TRBJ2-5,NA,NA
CASSHRTRGLEQYF,TGTGCCAGCAGCCACCGGACAAGGGGACTGGAGCAGTACTTC,TRBV11-2,TRBJ2-7,NA,NA
CASSSRYEQFF,TGTGCCAGCAGTTCCCGGTATGAGCAGTTCTTC,TRBV27,TRBJ2-1,NA,once
CASSQELGTGVPEAFF,TGTGCCAGCAGCCAAGAACTAGGGACAGGGGTCCCTGAAGCTTTCTTT,TRBV4-2,TRBJ1-1,TRBD1,NA
CASRRTGDEAFF,TGCGCCAGCAGGAGGACAGGGGATGAAGCTTTCTTT,TRBV5-1,TRBJ1-1,TRBD1,NA
CASSPRTASYNEQFF,TGTGCCAGCAGCCCAAGGACAGCTTCCTACAATGAGCAGTTCTTC,TRBV7-3,TRBJ2-1,NA,few
CASSPSGAPAGELFF,TGTGCCAGCAGCCCAAGCGGAGCCCCCGCCGGGGAGCTGTTTTTT,TRBV27,TRBJ2-2,NA,NA
CASDTGTTGSDGYTF,TGTGCCAGTGACACCGGGACTACAGGGTCGGATGGCTACACCTTC,TRBV19,TRBJ1-2,NA,few
CASSESMGQGFTGELFF,TGCGCCAGCAGTGAGTCGATGGGACAGGGGTTCACCGGGGAGCTGTTTTTT,TRBV10-1,TRBJ2-2,TRBD1,NA
CAIALAGGGRETQYF,TGTGCCATCGCGTTAGCGGGAGGCGGGAGGGAGACCCAGTACTTC,TRBV10-3,TRBJ2-5,TRBD2,NA
CANRRDRALYNSPLHF,TGTGCCAATCGCCGGGACAGGGCCTTATATAATTCACCCCTCCACTTT,TRBV28,TRBJ1-6,TRBD1,NA
CASSLQAATSYEQYF,TGTGCCAGCAGCTTACAGGCGGCGACCTCCTACGAGCAGTACTTC,TRBV21-1,TRBJ2-7,NA,NA
CASGLGDFITDTQYF,TGTGCTAGTGGTTTGGGGGACTTTATCACAGATACGCAGTATTTT,TRBV12-5,TRBJ2-3,NA,NA
CASSEGSGAPNEQFF,TGTGCCAGCAGTGAGGGTAGCGGAGCCCCAAATGAGCAGTTCTTC,TRBV6-1,TRBJ2-1,NA,NA
CASSARDTLGNSPLHF,TGTGCCAGCAGTGCCCGGGACACCTTGGGTAATTCACCCCTCCACTTT,TRBV2,TRBJ1-6,NA,few